Following are 29 T cell receptor beta chains from one sample sequenced in a study of PD-L1 blockade in urothelial cancer. The time point: pretreatment peripheral blood. The repertoire was sequenced with immunoSEQ multiplex PCR; TCRdb's copy has only in-frame clones and lacks some. The sample yields about 38,000 clones, 85% seen once. The sequenced sample was PBMCs, obtained around atezolizumab (anti-PD-L1) treatment. Source of these receptors: a man older than 75 with urothelial cancer.

The rearrangement uses TRBV19 and TRBJ2-7; 7 bases are a match to TRBD1. Trimming at V came to 3 bases and at J to 0 bases, leaving 5 bases not matched to a gene. Per germline, CDR1 LNHDA and CDR2 SQIVND (reference sequence). CDR3 length equals 15 residues. CDR3 DNA: TGTGCCAGTAGTATGGAGACAGGGAGCTCCTACGAGCAGTACTTC. The encoded protein is CASSMETGSSYEQYF.

J is TRBJ2-1 and V is TRBV11-2; the D gene is possibly TRBD2 (6 bases). Germline lookup yields CDR1 SGHAT and CDR2 FQNNGV. Trimming pared 0 bases from V and 10 bases from J, leaving 10 bases between. The CDR3 extends over 13 amino acids. CDR3 residues: CASSLEPGSEQFF. The CDR3 DNA reads as TGTGCCAGCAGCTTAGAGCCCGGGAGCGAGCAGTTCTTC.

The J gene is TRBJ1-2, the V gene TRBV18; no clear D gene. This CDR3 comprises 14 residues. V was cut by 3 bases and J by 3 bases, with 11 bases left in between. Germline CDR1 and CDR2: KGHSH and LQKENI. CDR3 in amino acids: CASSPGRRYYGYTF. The CDR3 nucleotides are TGTGCCAGCTCACCGGGCAGGCGATACTATGGCTACACCTTC.

This clone was observed a few times. The rearrangement uses TRBV30 and TRBJ2-7; D may be TRBD1 (5 bases). Germline-derived CDR1 and CDR2 are GTSNPN and SVGIG (reference sequence). CDR3 length: 12 amino acids. V lost 2 bases, J lost 3 bases, and 8 bases lay in between. The CDR3 region has the DNA TGTGCCTGGAGTCAAAGGGGCTACGAGCAGTACTTC. This codes for CAWSQRGYEQYF.

The chain couples TRBV28 to TRBJ1-2, with 8 bases that match TRBD1. The CDR3 loop spans 15 amino acids. V trimming: 1 base; J trimming: 8 bases; junction bases outside the gene matches: 9. Germline CDR1 MDHEN, CDR2 SYDVKM. CDR3 bases: TGTGCCAGCAGTTTATTCTCCGGACAGGGAGGGGGCTACACCTTC. Residues: CASSLFSGQGGGYTF.

The chain employs TRBV9 and TRBJ2-1, with 9 bases aligning to TRBD2. CDR1 and CDR2 (germline): SGDLS, YYNGEE. With V trimmed by 0 bases and J by 7 bases, 11 bases remained unmatched. The CDR3 covers 17 residues. Here the CDR3 DNA reads TGTGCCAGCAGCGTAGCGGATAGCGGGAGAATGGTAAATGAGCAGTTCTTC. Amino acids: CASSVADSGRMVNEQFF.

The V gene is TRBV11-3, the J gene TRBJ2-7, with 9 bases identical to TRBD1. Unmatched junction bases numbered 3, after V lost 5 bases and J lost 1 base. The CDR3 totals 14 residues. In germline, CDR1 is SGHNT, CDR2 YENEEA. CDR3 DNA: TGTGCCAGCAGCCTTGGGACAGGGTCCTACGAGCAGTACTTC. Translated, it gives CASSLGTGSYEQYF.

The rearrangement links TRBV19 to TRBJ2-3; 8 positions match TRBD2. Germline CDR1 LNHDA, CDR2 SQIVND (reference sequence). CDR3 size: 16 residues. V was clipped by 4 bases and J by 2 bases; unmatched bases: 8. CDR3 nucleotide sequence: TGTGCCAGTAGTACCTATCTTAGCGGGGACACAGATACGCAGTATTTT. Translation gives CASSTYLSGDTDTQYF.

V gene TRBV28 combines with J gene TRBJ1-2; D perhaps matches TRBD1 (6 bases). This CDR3 is built from 14 residues. Germline V CDR1 and CDR2: MDHEN, SYDVKM. Trimming pared 5 bases from V and 4 bases from J, leaving 14 bases between. CDR3 sequence: CASSIGGVAYGYTF. The CDR3 DNA follows: TGTGCCAGCAGTATAGGGGGGGTCGCCTATGGCTACACCTTC.

The chain recombines TRBV10-3 with TRBJ2-7; 13 bases are shared with TRBD2. Trimming took 3 bases from V and 1 from J; bases not matched to a gene: 12. The CDR3 is 19 amino acids. Germline V gene lookup returns CDR1 ENHRY and CDR2 SYGVKD. The DNA for the CDR3 is TGTGCCATCAGTGATACGACTAGCGGGAGGCCCCTTACTTCCTACGAGCAGTACTTC. The encoded protein is CAISDTTSGRPLTSYEQYF.

The chain couples TRBV6-5 to TRBJ1-2, with D unclear. Germline CDR1 is MNHEY and CDR2 is SVGAGI. Trimming cost V 5 bases and J 3 bases, with 16 bases left between them. The CDR3 is made up of 15 amino acids. Here the CDR3 DNA reads TGTGCCAGCAGTCAAAACCCGATAAGAGACTATGGCTACACCTTC. This codes for CASSQNPIRDYGYTF.

The chain joins TRBV4-2 to TRBJ2-1, with 7 bases lining up with TRBD1. Germline V gene lookup returns CDR1 LGHNA and CDR2 YNFKEQ. The J segment lost 2 bases and the V segment lost 0 bases, leaving 4 bases of the junction unmatched. The CDR3 consists of 16 residues. The chain's CDR3 is CASSQDPQGAYNEQFF. CDR3 nucleotides: TGTGCCAGCAGCCAAGACCCGCAGGGGGCCTACAATGAGCAGTTCTTC.

The sample holds one count of this clone. The J gene is TRBJ2-3, the V gene TRBV11-2, with 10 positions matching TRBD2. The length of the CDR3 is 15 residues. The V segment lost 4 bases and the J segment 2 bases; nucleotides outside the gene matches: 3. Germline V lookup: CDR1 SGHAT, CDR2 FQNNGV. For the CDR3, the DNA is TGTGCCAGCAGCTGGACTAGCGGAATCACAGATACGCAGTATTTT. Its translation: CASSWTSGITDTQYF. The entire variable domain, with the rest obtained from reference TRBV11-2 and TRBJ2-3, is as follows: EAGVAQSPRYKIIEKRQSVAFWCNPISGHATLYWYQQILGQGPKLLIQFQNNGVVDDSQLPKDRFSAERLKGVDSTLKIQPAKLEDSAVYLCASSWTSGITDTQYFGPGTRLTVL.

The chain carries TRBV4-3 and TRBJ2-7, with TRBD2 as a possible D gene (5 bases). Germline CDR1 and CDR2: LGHNA and YSLEER. V was shortened by 0 bases and J by 7 bases, with 13 bases between the two germline ends. The CDR3 has 14 residues. As DNA, the CDR3 is TGCGCCAGCAGCCAAGAAAGGCCGGGATCAGAGCAGTACTTC. This gives the protein CASSQERPGSEQYF.

The chain carries TRBV19 and TRBJ1-5; 7 bases are shared with TRBD1. V lost 3 bases to trimming and J lost 2 bases; unmatched junction nucleotides: 7. Looked up from germline, CDR1 is LNHDA and CDR2 is SQIVND (reference sequence). This CDR3 has 16 residues. CDR3 sequence (DNA): TGTGCCAGTAGTATTGAGGGGGCGGGCGGCAATCAGCCCCAGCATTTT. This gives the protein CASSIEGAGGNQPQHF.

In DNA form, the CDR3 reads TGTGCCAGCAGTCCTACGTTGGCGGGTGGGGAGCAGTTCTTC. It translates to CASSPTLAGGEQFF. The V and J genes are TRBV7-9 and TRBJ2-1, with D possibly matching TRBD2 (5 bases). Trimming stripped 6 bases from V and 10 bases from J, with 19 bases between. CDR1 is SEHNR, CDR2 FQNEAQ, per germline (reference sequence). CDR3 length equals 14 residues.

The V call is TRBV19, the J call TRBJ2-5; 11 bases map to TRBD2. CDR1 and CDR2 (germline): LNHDA, SQIVND (reference sequence). The CDR3 loop spans 17 amino acids. V dropped 6 bases and J dropped 2; count of bases not matched to a gene: 11. The CDR3 region has the DNA TGTGCCAGTAGGGGGACTAGCGGAACCAGAAAGCAAGAGACCCAGTACTTC. This codes for CASRGTSGTRKQETQYF.

The chain carries TRBV10-3 and TRBJ2-6, with 9 bases that match TRBD1. Trimming removed 7 bases from V and 1 base from J; junction bases left unmatched: 11. This CDR3 region has 18 residues. Germline-derived CDR1 and CDR2 are ENHRY and SYGVKD. CDR3 nucleotide sequence: TGTGCCATCACTAATAGCCGGGACAGGGAGTCTGGGGCCAACGTCCTGACTTTC. Its translation: CAITNSRDRESGANVLTF.

This clone was seen more than once but under ten times. This chain uses TRBV19 with TRBJ1-5, with 7 bases aligning to TRBD1. With V trimmed by 5 bases and J by 4 bases, 11 bases remained unmatched. The CDR3 is 16 residues long. Germline V lookup: CDR1 LNHDA, CDR2 SQIVND (reference sequence). The CDR3 bases are TGTGCCAGTAGTTACATGACAGGGCACACTAATCAGCCCCAGCATTTT. Amino acid sequence: CASSYMTGHTNQPQHF.

The chain uses TRBV27 and TRBJ1-5; a weak D match, TRBD1 (6 bases). Looked up from germline, CDR1 is MNHEY and CDR2 is SMNVEV (reference sequence). The CDR3 is made up of 18 amino acids. The germline V and J ends were trimmed by 2 bases and 2 bases, with 19 bases remaining between them. The CDR3 spells CASSLAWVRGLGNQPQHF. In nucleotides, the CDR3 is TGTGCCAGCAGTTTAGCGTGGGTCAGGGGTCTAGGCAATCAGCCCCAGCATTTT.

The CDR3, as DNA: TGTGCCACCAGCGCCGGACACCCCGGCTCTGGAAACACCATATATTTT. Its protein product is CATSAGHPGSGNTIYF. The chain links TRBV15 to TRBJ1-3; TRBD1 is a possible D gene (5 bases). Per the germline V gene, CDR1 is LNHNV and CDR2 is YYDKDF (reference sequence). The CDR3 totals 16 residues. Trimming removed 5 bases from V and 0 bases from J, with 14 bases in between.

This clone has a handful of counts. The chain is built from TRBV6-6 and TRBJ2-7; maybe TRBD2 (6 bases). V lost 6 bases to trimming and J lost 3 bases, with 18 bases between them. Germline lookup yields CDR1 MNHNY and CDR2 SVGAGI (reference sequence). CDR3 size: 15 residues. The DNA of the CDR3 is TGTGCCAGCAGCTCCGGGGACTGGGGGATCTACGAGCAGTACTTC. Translating gives CASSSGDWGIYEQYF.

V and J are TRBV2 and TRBJ1-3, with a tentative D call TRBD1 (5 bases). In germline, CDR1 is SNHLY, CDR2 FYNNEI. The CDR3 spans 15 residues. V was pared by 3 bases and J by 1 base, with 10 bases between. The CDR3 region is CASSDRVASGNTIYF. The CDR3 DNA follows: TGTGCCAGCAGTGACAGGGTCGCATCTGGAAACACCATATATTTT.

The gene calls are TRBV5-1 and TRBJ1-2; D ambiguous. V lost 0 bases to trimming and J lost 2 bases, with 5 bases between them. Germline CDR1 is SGHRS and CDR2 is YFSETQ. This CDR3 comprises 13 residues. The CDR3 region has the DNA TGCGCCAGCAGCTTGGACAGAAACTATGGCTACACCTTC. Protein: CASSLDRNYGYTF.

The V gene is TRBV5-6, the J gene TRBJ2-5; possible D gene TRBD2, 5 bases. V lost 2 bases and J 7 bases, leaving 15 bases between the germline ends. The CDR3 spans 14 residues. Germline V lookup: CDR1 SGHDT, CDR2 YYEEEE. The chain's CDR3 is CASSFEGSVATQYF. In nucleotides, the CDR3 is TGTGCCAGCAGCTTCGAAGGGAGTGTGGCGACCCAGTACTTC.

V is TRBV30 and J is TRBJ2-1; 13 positions match TRBD2. V lost 1 base to trimming and J lost 1 base; unmatched junction nucleotides: 7. Germline loops: CDR1 GTSNPN, CDR2 SVGIG (reference sequence). This CDR3 comprises 18 residues. The CDR3 DNA follows: TGTGCCTGGAGTGGCACTAGCGGGAGGGTGGGTTCCTACAATGAGCAGTTCTTC. Its translation is CAWSGTSGRVGSYNEQFF.

The V call is TRBV15, the J call TRBJ2-4, with no clear D. The germline gives CDR1 LNHNV, CDR2 YYDKDF (reference sequence). V lost 0 bases and J lost 1, with 10 bases in between. The CDR3 length is 16 residues. The CDR3 protein is CATSRDGIQAKNIQYF. The CDR3 nucleotides are TGTGCCACCAGCAGAGATGGTATTCAGGCCAAAAACATTCAGTACTTC.

Points on this clone: One junction end disagrees with the germline gene, perhaps due to a read error. The chain carries TRBV6-6 and TRBJ2-7, with 9 bases that match TRBD1. The germline gives CDR1 MNHNY, CDR2 SVGAGI (reference sequence). The CDR3 has 12 amino acids. In nucleotides, the CDR3 is TGTGCCAGCACCGGAGGGGACAGGGAGGTCGACTTC. It is translated as CASTGGDREVDF.

The V call is TRBV13, the J call TRBJ2-2; 11 bases are shared with TRBD2. The J segment lost 4 bases and the V segment lost 5 bases, leaving 3 bases of the junction unmatched. Germline loops: CDR1 PRHDT, CDR2 FYEKMQ (reference sequence). This CDR3 comprises 15 residues. The CDR3 region has the DNA TGTGCCAGCAGCCGAACTAGCGGGGGCACCGGGGAGCTGTTTTTT. Translating it yields CASSRTSGGTGELFF.